This entry features one T cell receptor beta chain sequence. Deletions cut 0 bases from V and 6 bases from J, with 15 bases between. Germline V CDR1 and CDR2: LGHDT, YNNKEL (reference sequence). The CDR3 is 16 amino acids. The sample comes from a study of blood T cell repertoires in COVID-19. The assay was immunoSEQ multiplex PCR, and TCRdb's table has in-frame clones only and misses some. The sample has over 250,000 clones, about 91% seen once. Material for sequencing was peripheral blood. This chain connects TRBV3-1 (or the pseudogene TRBV3-2) to TRBJ2-1, with D possibly matching TRBD1 (5 bases). The receptor was isolated from a person under 30 with COVID-19, enrolled during active disease. The DNA of the CDR3 is TGTGCCAGCAGCCAAGAGACCAGGGATAGGCGCAATGAGCAGTTCTTC. Protein: CASSQETRDRRNEQFF.